A selection of T cell receptor beta chains follows, all from one sample in a study of cytomegalovirus exposure and HLA in healthy donors. Produced via immunoSEQ multiplex PCR; TCRdb's table is partial and in-frame only. The sample includes 45,000 to 65,000 clones, more than 70% of them seen just once. Sequencing was carried out using PBMCs. The receptors were sampled from a woman aged 18-29 years in good health and CMV-seropositive. Each CDR3 is given with its conserved first and last residue. A D gene is named only where the DNA matches it firmly. Not all rows give a size; the values are once, few, many and, for expanded clones, a class.

j_call d_call v_call cdr3_length clone_size cdr3_nt cdr3_aa
TRBJ2-7 TRBD1 TRBV7-6 14 . TGTGCCAGCAGCCCTCGGACAGGGGGCTACGAGCAGTACTTC CASSPRTGGYEQYF
TRBJ1-5 . TRBV19 13 . TGTGCCAGTAGCCCCGGGTACAATCAGCCCCAGCATTTT CASSPGYNQPQHF
TRBJ1-1 . TRBV6-5 14 . TGTGCCAGCAGCCGCGTACAGGTGAACACTGAAGCTTTCTTT CASSRVQVNTEAFF
TRBJ2-7 TRBD2 TRBV10-3 19 once TGTGCCATCAGTGAGTCCGTGGGATCTAGCGGGGGGAACTCCTACGAGCAGTACTTC CAISESVGSSGGNSYEQYF
TRBJ2-7 TRBD1 TRBV11-1 14 . TGTGCCAGCAGCCCCGGACAGGTAGCCTACGAGCAGTACTTC CASSPGQVAYEQYF
TRBJ2-3 TRBD2 TRBV6-6 13 . TGTGCCAGATTAGCGGGCCGCACAGATACGCAGTATTTT CARLAGRTDTQYF
TRBJ1-1 TRBD1 TRBV6-1 15 . TGTGCCAGCAGTGATGGGCAGGGGGCTAGCGCTGAAGCTTTCTTT CASSDGQGASAEAFF
TRBJ2-6 TRBD1 TRBV5-1 18 . TGCGCCAGCAGCTTAGGACAGGGACGGAGCTCTGGGGCCAACGTCCTGACTTTC CASSLGQGRSSGANVLTF
TRBJ2-4 TRBD2 TRBV9 16 . TGTGCCAGCAGCGTAGCTGTGGCGGGGGGGCTCGACATTCAGTACTTC CASSVAVAGGLDIQYF
TRBJ1-1 . TRBV4-1 15 . TGCGCCAGCAGCCAAGAGGGGGCAATCGGGACTGAAGCTTTCTTT CASSQEGAIGTEAFF
TRBJ2-7 . TRBV5-1 14 . TGCGCCAGCAGCTTAGGTACAGCCCGCTACGAGCAGTACTTC CASSLGTARYEQYF
TRBJ1-2 . TRBV7-2 13 . TGTGCCAGCAGCTTCGAGGTTTTTACGGGCTACACCTTC CASSFEVFTGYTF
TRBJ1-2 . TRBV7-9 16 . TGTGCCAGCAGCTTATACAGGCGGGAAACTAACTATGGCTACACCTTC CASSLYRRETNYGYTF
TRBJ2-2 . TRBV7-7 15 . TGTGCTAGCAGCTCCCAGACAGGGAACACCGGGGAGCTGTTTTTT CASSSQTGNTGELFF
TRBJ2-3 . TRBV6-1 13 . TGTGCCAGCAGTGGCCAGGGGATAGATACGCAGTATTTT CASSGQGIDTQYF
TRBJ2-7 . TRBV7-9 13 once TGTGCCAGCAGCCTCCAGGGGAGGGACGAGCAGTACTTC CASSLQGRDEQYF